This T cell receptor (beta chain) was identified in a study of radiotherapy plus CTLA-4 blockade in lung cancer listed by TCRdb under 2018. Context from the whole study: Objective responses were observed in 18% of enrolled patients, and disease control was achieved in 25% to 35%.

From a lookup of the germline V gene (reference sequence), CDR1 and CDR2 are LNHNV and YYDKDF. There are 17 amino acids in the CDR3, from cysteine to phenylalanine inclusive. Only the CDR3 DNA stays, 51 bases, in frame from base 1. V is cut by 2 bases and J by 5 bases, and the space between the germline ends is 19 bases. What the work shows at the level of the full study, not this receptor alone: The strongest predictors of response, as reported, were early dynamic changes in blood T cell clones along with a rise in serum interferon-beta after radiation. TCR clones derived from tumors expanded in peripheral blood after treatment with radiotherapy and ipilimumab.

In this study, focal radiation therapy paired with CTLA-4 blockade (ipilimumab) was tested in patients who had chemo-refractory metastatic non-small-cell lung cancer. Receptor amplification or capture employed the immunoSEQ multiplex PCR assay. This immuneACCESS table, as held by TCRdb, lists in-frame sequences with V and J called but not all clones. Of the missing ones, under half trace to an unresolved V gene in checked studies; the others have no known cause. In this sample the table shows tens of thousands of clones, about two thirds of which occur a single time. The top ten clones comprise around 3.1% of the sample. In regard to this clone: Its antigen target is currently unknown. There are no base qualities to consult, and no much larger clone falls within one base.

The TCR sequence derives from a human donor with non-small cell lung cancer whose response to radiotherapy plus ipilimumab could not be evaluated. The sample in question was peripheral blood, obtained from a patient treated with radiotherapy plus ipilimumab. Rearrangement joined TRBV15 to TRBJ2-1; D gene: possibly TRBD2, on 5 matching bases. The CDR3 loop reads CATSRPRALASDNEQFF. Here is the DNA: TGTGCCACCAGCAGACCCCGTGCGCTAGCTTCAGACAATGAGCAGTTCTTC.